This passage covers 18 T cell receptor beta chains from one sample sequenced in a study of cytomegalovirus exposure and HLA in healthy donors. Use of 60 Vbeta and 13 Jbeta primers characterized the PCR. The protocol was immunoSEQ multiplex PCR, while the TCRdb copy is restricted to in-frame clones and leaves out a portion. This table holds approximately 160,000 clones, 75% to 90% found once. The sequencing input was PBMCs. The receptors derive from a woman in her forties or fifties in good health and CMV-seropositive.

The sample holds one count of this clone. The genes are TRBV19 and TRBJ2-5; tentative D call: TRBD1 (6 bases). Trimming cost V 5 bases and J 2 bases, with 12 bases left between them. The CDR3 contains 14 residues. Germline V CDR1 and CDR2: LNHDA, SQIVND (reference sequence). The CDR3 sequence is CASSVTGTQETQYF. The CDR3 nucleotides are TGTGCCAGTAGTGTAACCGGGACACAAGAGACCCAGTACTTC.

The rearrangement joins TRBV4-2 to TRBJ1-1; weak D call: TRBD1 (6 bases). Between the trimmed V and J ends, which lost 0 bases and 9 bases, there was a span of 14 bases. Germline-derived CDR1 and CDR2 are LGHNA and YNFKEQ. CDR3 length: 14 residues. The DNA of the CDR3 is TGTGCCAGCAGCCAAGACTACAGGGACGGCAAAGCTTTCTTT. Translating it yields CASSQDYRDGKAFF.

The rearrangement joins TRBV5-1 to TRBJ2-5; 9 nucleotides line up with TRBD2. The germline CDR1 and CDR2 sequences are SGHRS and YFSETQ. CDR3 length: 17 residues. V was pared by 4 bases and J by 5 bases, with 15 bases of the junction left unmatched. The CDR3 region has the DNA TGCGCCAGCAGCCCAAACGGGGTAGCGGGGGTATGGGAGACCCAGTACTTC. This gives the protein CASSPNGVAGVWETQYF.

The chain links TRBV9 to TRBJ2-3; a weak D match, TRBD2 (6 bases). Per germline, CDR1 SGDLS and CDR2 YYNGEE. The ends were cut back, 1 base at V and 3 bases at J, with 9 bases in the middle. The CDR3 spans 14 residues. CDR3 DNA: TGTGCCAGCAGCGTAAATAGCGGAACAGATACGCAGTATTTT. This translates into CASSVNSGTDTQYF.

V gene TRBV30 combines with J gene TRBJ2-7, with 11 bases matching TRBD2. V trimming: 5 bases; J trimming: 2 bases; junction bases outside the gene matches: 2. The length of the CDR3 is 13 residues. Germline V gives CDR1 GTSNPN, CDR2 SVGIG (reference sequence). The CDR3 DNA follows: TGTGCCTGGGGACTAGCGGGTCCCTACGAGCAGTACTTC. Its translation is CAWGLAGPYEQYF.

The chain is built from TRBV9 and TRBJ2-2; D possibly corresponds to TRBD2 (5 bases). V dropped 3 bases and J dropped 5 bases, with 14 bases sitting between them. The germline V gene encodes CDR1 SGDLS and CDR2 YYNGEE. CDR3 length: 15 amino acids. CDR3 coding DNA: TGTGCCAGCAGCGCCAGACTCACTAGTACCGGGGAGCTGTTTTTT. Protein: CASSARLTSTGELFF.

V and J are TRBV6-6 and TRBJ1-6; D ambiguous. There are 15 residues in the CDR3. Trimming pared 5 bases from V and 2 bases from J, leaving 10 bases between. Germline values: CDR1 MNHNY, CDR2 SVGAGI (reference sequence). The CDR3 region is CASSVFSTYNSPLHF. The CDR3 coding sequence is TGTGCCAGCAGTGTGTTTAGTACCTATAATTCACCCCTCCACTTT.

The CDR3 is CASRGDRGYYGYTF. The CDR3 region has the DNA TGTGCCAGCAGGGGCGACAGGGGATACTATGGCTACACCTTC. The chain employs TRBV27 and TRBJ1-2, with 8 bases aligning to TRBD1. J was trimmed by 3 bases and V by 6 bases; bases with no gene match: 6. The CDR3 extends over 14 amino acids. Germline V CDR1 and CDR2: MNHEY, SMNVEV (reference sequence).

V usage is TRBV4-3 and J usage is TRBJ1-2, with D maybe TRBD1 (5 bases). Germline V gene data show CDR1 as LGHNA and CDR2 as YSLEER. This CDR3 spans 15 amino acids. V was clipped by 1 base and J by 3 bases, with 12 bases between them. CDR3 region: CASSQAGPGDYGYTF. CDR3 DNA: TGCGCCAGCAGCCAAGCGGGACCGGGGGACTATGGCTACACCTTC.

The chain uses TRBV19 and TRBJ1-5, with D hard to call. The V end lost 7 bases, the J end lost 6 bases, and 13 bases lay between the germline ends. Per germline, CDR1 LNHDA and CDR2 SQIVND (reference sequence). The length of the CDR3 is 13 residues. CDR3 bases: TGTGCCAGTACCTCACAGTTCCCTCAGCCCCAGCATTTT. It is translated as CASTSQFPQPQHF.

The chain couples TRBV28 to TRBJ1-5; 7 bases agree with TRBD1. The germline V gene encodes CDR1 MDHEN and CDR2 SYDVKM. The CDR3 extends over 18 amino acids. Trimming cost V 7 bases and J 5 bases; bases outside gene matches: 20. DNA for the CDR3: TGTGCCAGCACCACCCGACACGGGACAGCGGTCCCCCATCAGCCCCAGCATTTT. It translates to CASTTRHGTAVPHQPQHF.

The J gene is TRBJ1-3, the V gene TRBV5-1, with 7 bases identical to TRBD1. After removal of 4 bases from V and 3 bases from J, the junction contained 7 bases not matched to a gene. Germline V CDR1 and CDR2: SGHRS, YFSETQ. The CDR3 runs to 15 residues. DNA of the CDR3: TGCGCCAGCAGCCTACTAGGACAGGTTGGAAACACCATATATTTT. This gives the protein CASSLLGQVGNTIYF.

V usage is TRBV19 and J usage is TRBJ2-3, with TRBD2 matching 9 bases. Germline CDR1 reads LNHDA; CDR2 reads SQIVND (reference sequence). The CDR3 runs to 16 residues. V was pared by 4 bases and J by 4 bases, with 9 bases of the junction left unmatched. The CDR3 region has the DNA TGTGCCAGTAGTAGAAGGTCGGCTAGCGGGGCAGATACGCAGTATTTT. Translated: CASSRRSASGADTQYF.

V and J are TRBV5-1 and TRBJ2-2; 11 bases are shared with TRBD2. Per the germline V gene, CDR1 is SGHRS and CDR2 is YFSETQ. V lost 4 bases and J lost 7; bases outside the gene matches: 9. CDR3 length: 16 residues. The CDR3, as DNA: TGCGCCAGCAGCGAACTAGCGGGAGAAAAAAGCGGGGAGCTGTTTTTT. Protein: CASSELAGEKSGELFF.

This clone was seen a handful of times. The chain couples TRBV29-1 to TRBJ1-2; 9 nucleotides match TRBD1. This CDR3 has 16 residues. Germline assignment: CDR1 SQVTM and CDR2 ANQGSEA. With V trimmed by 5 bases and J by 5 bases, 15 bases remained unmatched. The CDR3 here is CSVMGQGGSLPYGYTF. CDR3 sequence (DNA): TGCAGCGTTATGGGACAGGGAGGTAGCCTGCCTTATGGCTACACCTTC.

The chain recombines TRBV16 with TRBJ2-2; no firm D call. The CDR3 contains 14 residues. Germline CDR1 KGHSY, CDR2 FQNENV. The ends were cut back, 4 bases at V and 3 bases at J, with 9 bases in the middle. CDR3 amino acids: CASSRIRDTGELFF. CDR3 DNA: TGTGCCAGCAGCCGGATCCGGGACACCGGGGAGCTGTTTTTT.

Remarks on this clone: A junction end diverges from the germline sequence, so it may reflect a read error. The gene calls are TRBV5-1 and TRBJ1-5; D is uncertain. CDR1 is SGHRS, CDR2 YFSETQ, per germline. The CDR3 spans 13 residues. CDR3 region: CASSLFSDQPQHF. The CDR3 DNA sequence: TGCGCCAGCAGCTTGTTTAGCGATCAGCCCCAGCATTTT. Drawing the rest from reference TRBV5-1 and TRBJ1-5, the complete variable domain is KAGVTQTPRYLIKTRGQQVTLSCSPISGHRSVSWYQQTPGQGLQFLFEYFSETQRNKGNFPGRFSGRQFSNSRSEMNVSTLELGDSALYLCASSLFSDQPQHFGDGTRLSIL.

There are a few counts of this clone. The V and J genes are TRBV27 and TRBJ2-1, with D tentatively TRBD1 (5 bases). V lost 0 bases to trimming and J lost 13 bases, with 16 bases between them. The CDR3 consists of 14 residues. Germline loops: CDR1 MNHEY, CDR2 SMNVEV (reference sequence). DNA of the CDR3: TGTGCCAGCAGTTTATCGGGTGCAGGGTCTAACCAGTTCTTC. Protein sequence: CASSLSGAGSNQFF.